The T cell receptor (beta chain) under discussion was sequenced for a study of response to subunit inactivated influenza vaccine. Study findings and constraints: It was the authors' suggestion that each seasonal influenza vaccination recruits few new T cells.

Germline CDR1 is MNHEY and CDR2 is SVGEGT. This CDR3 spans 16 amino acids. The trim removed 5 bases at V and 5 bases at J, leaving 11 bases unmatched. TCRdb passed the RT-PCR reads through MiXCR, listing each CDR3 protein once. The sample holds hundreds of thousands of distinct CDR3 sequences; approximately 14% are singletons and the top ten take roughly 11%. Ten or more counts support this clonotype. Antigen unknown. The TCR comes from a man aged 50 to 60 who received an inactivated influenza vaccine. The specimen was PBMCs from blood, collected 11 to 12 days after vaccination. The chain uses TRBV6-2 or TRBV6-3 and TRBJ1-1; 10 bases align to TRBD1. The CDR3 nucleotides read TGTGCCAGCAGTGGGCCGGGACAGGGGAGGTGGACTGAAGCTTTCTTT. It specifies CASSGPGQGRWTEAFF.